This T cell receptor beta chain emerged from a study of control samples from healthy donors and cancer patients. Here immunoSEQ multiplex PCR was the method, and the copy in TCRdb shows in-frame clones only, minus some. Seen here are some 190,000 clones, approximately 90% observed once, and the top ten hold 1.5% to 2%. The CDR3 totals 14 residues. V was pared by 3 bases and J by 6 bases, with 16 bases between. Per germline, CDR1 SGHRS and CDR2 YFSETQ. The rearrangement uses TRBV5-1 and TRBJ2-7; D remains unclear. Material: blood. The sequence was collected from a man aged 30 to 45 in good health. CDR3 sequence (DNA): TGCGCCAGCAGCTCACAAGACATCCCGAGCGAGCAGTACTTC. Protein product: CASSSQDIPSEQYF. Based on the CDR3 plus reference TRBV5-1 and TRBJ2-7, the full variable domain is KAGVTQTPRYLIKTRGQQVTLSCSPISGHRSVSWYQQTPGQGLQFLFEYFSETQRNKGNFPGRFSGRQFSNSRSEMNVSTLELGDSALYLCASSSQDIPSEQYFGPGTRLTVT.